Listed below are T cell receptor beta chains from one sample, sequenced in a study of blood T cell dynamics during melanoma immunotherapy. Produced via immunoSEQ multiplex PCR; TCRdb's table is partial and in-frame only. The table has about 10,000 clones, approximately 88% seen once. The sample here was blood, taken from a patient treated with checkpoint blockade. The origin of the receptors is a human donor with melanoma. CDR3s include the opening cysteine and the closing phenylalanine or tryptophan. The D gene is left open where the match is weak. Rows give clone size only sometimes, using once, few, many, or a class for an expanded clone.

TRBD1 TRBJ1-5 - TRBV19 TGTGCCAGTAGTACCGCTTTTCAGGGGGTCCTGAATCAGCCCCAGCATTTT CASSTAFQGVLNQPQHF
- TRBJ2-7 - TRBV6-5 TGTGCCAGCAGTGATACGGTCTTGGCCTACGAGCAGTACTTC CASSDTVLAYEQYF
- TRBJ1-5 few TRBV11-2 TGTGCCAGCAGCTTAGCAGGGGCCAATCAGCCCCAGCATTTT CASSLAGANQPQHF
- TRBJ1-1 - TRBV6-6 TGTGCCAGCAGTCGCATACAGGGTCGGACTGAAGCTTTCTTT CASSRIQGRTEAFF
TRBD2 TRBJ2-3 - TRBV27 TGTGCCAGCAGTTTATCGAGAGGGACTAGCGGGGGTTTAGGAGATACGCAGTATTTT CASSLSRGTSGGLGDTQYF
TRBD1 TRBJ2-5 - TRBV19 TGTGCCAGTAGCGACAGGGGCCGGGAGACCCAGTACTTC CASSDRGRETQYF
TRBD2 TRBJ2-2 - TRBV6-6 TGTGCCAGCAGTTACCTAGCGGGGGGGCGCACCGGGGAGCTGTTTTTT CASSYLAGGRTGELFF
- TRBJ2-3 - TRBV18 TGTGCCAGCTCACCTCTCGCTGGCACAGATACGCAGTATTTT CASSPLAGTDTQYF
- TRBJ1-3 - TRBV5-1 TGCGCCAGCAGCTTGGGGCCCCGCGGCTCTGGAAACACCATATATTTT CASSLGPRGSGNTIYF
- TRBJ1-5 - TRBV6-5 TGTGCCAGCAGCCTTGGGGTGACTAGCAATCAGCCCCAGCATTTT CASSLGVTSNQPQHF
TRBD2 TRBJ2-3 - TRBV28 TGTGCCAGCAGATCGGGGCGGGGGACTTCCACAGATACGCAGTATTTT CASRSGRGTSTDTQYF
- TRBJ1-2 few TRBV9 TGTGCCAGCAGCGCCGGGGGGACATACTATGGCTACACCTTC CASSAGGTYYGYTF
- TRBJ2-1 few TRBV2 TGTGCCACCGGAGCAGGGTCTGCGGGGTTCTTC CATGAGSAGFF
- TRBJ2-1 - TRBV7-9 TGTGCCAGCAGCTCCCGATTAACATCGGCATGGGAGAACAATGAGCAGTTCTTC CASSSRLTSAWENNEQFF
- TRBJ2-3 - TRBV10-3 TGTGCCATCAGTGAGTCGGCAGATACGCAGTATTTT CAISESADTQYF
- TRBJ1-5 - TRBV7-8 TGTGCCAGCAGCTTAAGGGGCCCTGGGGGTAGCAATCAGCCCCAGCATTTT CASSLRGPGGSNQPQHF
- TRBJ2-7 once TRBV20-1 TGCAGTGCTGAACAGGGAGCCGAGCAGTACTTC CSAEQGAEQYF